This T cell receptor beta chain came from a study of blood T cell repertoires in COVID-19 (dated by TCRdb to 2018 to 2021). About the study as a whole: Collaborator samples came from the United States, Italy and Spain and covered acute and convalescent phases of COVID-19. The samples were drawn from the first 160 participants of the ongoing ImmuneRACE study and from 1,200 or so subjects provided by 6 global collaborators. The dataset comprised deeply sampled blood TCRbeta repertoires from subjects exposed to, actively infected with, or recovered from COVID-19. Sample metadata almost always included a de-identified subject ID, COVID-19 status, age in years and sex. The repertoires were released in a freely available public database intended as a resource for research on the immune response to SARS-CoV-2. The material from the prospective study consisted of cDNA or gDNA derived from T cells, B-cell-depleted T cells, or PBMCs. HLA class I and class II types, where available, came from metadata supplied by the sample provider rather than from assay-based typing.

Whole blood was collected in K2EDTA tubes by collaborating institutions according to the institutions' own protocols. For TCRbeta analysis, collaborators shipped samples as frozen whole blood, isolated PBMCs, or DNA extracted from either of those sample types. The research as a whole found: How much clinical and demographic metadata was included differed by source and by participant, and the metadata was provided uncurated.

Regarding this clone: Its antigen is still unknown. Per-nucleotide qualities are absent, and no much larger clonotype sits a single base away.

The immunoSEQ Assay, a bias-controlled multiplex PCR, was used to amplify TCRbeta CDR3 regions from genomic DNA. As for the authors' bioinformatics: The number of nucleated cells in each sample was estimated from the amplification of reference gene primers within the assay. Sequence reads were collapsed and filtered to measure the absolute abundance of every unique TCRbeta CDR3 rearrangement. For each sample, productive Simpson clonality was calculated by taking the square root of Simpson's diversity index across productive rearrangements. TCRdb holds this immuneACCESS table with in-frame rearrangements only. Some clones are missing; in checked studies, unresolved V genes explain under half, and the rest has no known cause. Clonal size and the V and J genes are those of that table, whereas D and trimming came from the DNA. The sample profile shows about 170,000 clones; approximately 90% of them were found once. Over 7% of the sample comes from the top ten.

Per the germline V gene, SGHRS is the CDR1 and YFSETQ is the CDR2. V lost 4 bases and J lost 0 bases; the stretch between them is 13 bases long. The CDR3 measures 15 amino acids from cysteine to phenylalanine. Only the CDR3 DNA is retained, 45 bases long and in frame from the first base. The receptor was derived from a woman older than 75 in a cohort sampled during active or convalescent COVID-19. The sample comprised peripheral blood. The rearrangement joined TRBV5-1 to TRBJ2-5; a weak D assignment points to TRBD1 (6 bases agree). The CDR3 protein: CASSEAGTYQETQYF. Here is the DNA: TGCGCCAGCAGCGAGGCCGGGACATACCAAGAGACCCAGTACTTC.